The source of this T cell receptor beta chain is a study of shared T cell receptors in the human thymus. CDR1 is SGHDN, CDR2 FVKESK, per germline. This CDR3 is 18 amino acids long. Trimming pared 1 base from V and 2 bases from J, leaving 19 bases between. Sequenced by immunoSEQ multiplex PCR; TCRdb stores in-frame clones only, minus some. The sample includes about 730,000 clones, approximately 85% of them seen just once. In addition, the sample was reused for a study of human thymus T cells.

The source of this sequence is a girl under two years old with a congenital heart defect. The source material was thymocytes. The genes are TRBV14 and TRBJ2-3; D perhaps matches TRBD2 (5 bases). The CDR3 region is CASSQAQFLARSTDTQYF. The CDR3 nucleotides are TGTGCCAGCAGCCAAGCGCAATTCTTAGCGCGGTCCACAGATACGCAGTATTTT.